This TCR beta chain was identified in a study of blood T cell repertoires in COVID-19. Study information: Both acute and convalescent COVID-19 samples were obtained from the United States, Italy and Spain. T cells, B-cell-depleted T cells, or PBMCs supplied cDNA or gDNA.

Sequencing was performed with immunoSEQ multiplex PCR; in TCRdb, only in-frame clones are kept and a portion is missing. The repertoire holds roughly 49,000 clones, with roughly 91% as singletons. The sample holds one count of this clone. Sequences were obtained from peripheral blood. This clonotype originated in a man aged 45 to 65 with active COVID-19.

The CDR3 nucleotides read TGTGCCAGCAGCCAGGGGGGACAGAAACAGAATAAACTGTTTTTT. The encoded protein is CASSQGGQKQNKLFF. This rearrangement joins TRBV4-2 to TRBJ1-4; 7 positions match TRBD1. The germline V gene has CDR1 LGHNA and CDR2 YNFKEQ. The ends lost 3 bases at V and 11 bases at J; junction bases unmatched: 12. The CDR3 is 15 amino acids.